This T cell receptor (beta chain) was documented in a study of blood T cell repertoires in COVID-19. Study as a whole: PBMCs, B-cell-depleted T cells, or T cells provided the cDNA or gDNA that made up the material.

This clone was detected only once. The assay was immunoSEQ multiplex PCR, and TCRdb's table has in-frame clones only and misses some. In the table there are 270,000 or so clones, approximately 91% of which are singletons. The V segment lost 4 bases and the J segment 5 bases; nucleotides outside the gene matches: 5. This CDR3 comprises 15 residues. Germline CDR1 and CDR2: LGHNA and YSLEER. This sequence was found in a woman aged 40 to 50 with acute COVID-19. What was sequenced was PBMCs or T cells enriched from blood (not recorded which). This chain uses TRBV4-3 with TRBJ2-5; the match to TRBD2 covers 12 bases. The CDR3 DNA reads as TGCGCCAGCAGCCCGACTAGCGGGAGTGCCGAGACCCAGTACTTC. It codes for CASSPTSGSAETQYF.